This T cell receptor (beta chain) is from a study of T cells after yellow fever vaccination. MiXCR was run by TCRdb on the 5' RACE reads, yielding one entry per CDR3 protein. The sample holds hundreds of thousands of distinct CDR3 sequences, roughly 13% seen once. Germline CDR1 is SQVTM and CDR2 is ANQGSEA. The length of the CDR3 is 14 residues. The V gene lost 0 bases and the J gene lost 3 bases, with 9 bases spanning the gap. In this sample, this clonotype turned up a few times. The chain is built from TRBV29-1 and TRBJ2-1; a weak D match, TRBD1 (5 bases). The sequenced sample was PBMCs, obtained on the day of the yellow fever booster vaccination. The receptor was derived from a man under 40 who received the YFV17D yellow fever vaccine. The CDR3 region has the DNA TGCAGCGTTGAAGACGACAGTAACTACAATGAGCAGTTCTTC. It is translated as CSVEDDSNYNEQFF.